Given below is one T cell receptor beta chain in context. Relative to the germline gene, one junction end is altered; a read error may explain this. The data belong to a study of blood T cell repertoires in COVID-19. Study-level background: Acute and convalescent COVID-19 specimens originated in the United States, Italy and Spain. Nucleic acid was either cDNA or gDNA, and it came from T cells, B-cell-depleted T cells, or PBMCs.

The germline V gene encodes CDR1 GTSNPN and CDR2 SVGIG (reference sequence). The CDR3 length is 14 residues. In the study's own analysis: Nucleated cell counts were estimated from reference gene primer amplification. The assay was immunoSEQ multiplex PCR, and TCRdb's table has in-frame clones only and misses some. V and J calls and clone size are as listed in that table; D and trimming were resolved from the DNA. Among 150,000 to 200,000 clones listed, around nine tenths were seen once. This TCR was sampled from a man between 70 and 80 years old with acute or convalescent COVID-19. The sequenced sample consisted of peripheral blood. The chain combines TRBV30 with TRBJ1-6; no definite D call. The CDR3 DNA reads TGTGCCGGGAGGCGGAGCTCCTATAATTCACCCCTCCACTTT. It yields the protein CAGRRSSYNSPLHF.